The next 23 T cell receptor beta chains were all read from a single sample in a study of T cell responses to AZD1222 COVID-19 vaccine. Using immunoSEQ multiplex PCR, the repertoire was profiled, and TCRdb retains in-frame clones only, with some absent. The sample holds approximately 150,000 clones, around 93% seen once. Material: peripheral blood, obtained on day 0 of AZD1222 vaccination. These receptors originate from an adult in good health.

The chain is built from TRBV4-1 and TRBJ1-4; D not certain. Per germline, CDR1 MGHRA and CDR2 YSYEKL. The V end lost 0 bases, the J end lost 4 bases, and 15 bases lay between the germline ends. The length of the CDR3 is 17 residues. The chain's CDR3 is CASSQEASGGFNEKLFF. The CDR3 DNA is TGCGCCAGCAGCCAAGAAGCGTCAGGAGGTTTTAATGAAAAACTGTTTTTT.

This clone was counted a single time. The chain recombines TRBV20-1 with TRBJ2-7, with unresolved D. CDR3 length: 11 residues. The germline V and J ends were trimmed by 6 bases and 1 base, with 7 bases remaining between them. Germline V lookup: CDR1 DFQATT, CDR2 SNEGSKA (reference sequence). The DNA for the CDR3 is TGCAGTGCCTCCAGGTCCTACGAGCAGTACTTC. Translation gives CSASRSYEQYF.

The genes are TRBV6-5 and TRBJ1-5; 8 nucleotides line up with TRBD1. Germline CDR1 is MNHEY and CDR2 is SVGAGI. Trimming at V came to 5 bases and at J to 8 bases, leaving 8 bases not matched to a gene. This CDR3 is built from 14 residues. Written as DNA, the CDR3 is TGTGCCAGCAGTCCGGGACAGGACTTTGAGCCCCAGCATTTT. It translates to CASSPGQDFEPQHF.

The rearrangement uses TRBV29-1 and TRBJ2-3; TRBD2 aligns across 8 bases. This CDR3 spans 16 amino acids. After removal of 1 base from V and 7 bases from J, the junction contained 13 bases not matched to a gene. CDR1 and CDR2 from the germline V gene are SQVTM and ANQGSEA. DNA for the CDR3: TGCAGCGTTGAAGGGGTTATCGGGAGGGGGGTTTATACGCAGTATTTT. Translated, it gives CSVEGVIGRGVYTQYF.

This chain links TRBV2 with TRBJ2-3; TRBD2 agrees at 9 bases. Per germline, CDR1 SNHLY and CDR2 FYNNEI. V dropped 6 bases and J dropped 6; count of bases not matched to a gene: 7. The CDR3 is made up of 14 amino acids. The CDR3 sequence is CASSVLAGEDTQYF. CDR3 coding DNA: TGTGCCAGCAGCGTCTTAGCGGGAGAGGATACGCAGTATTTT.

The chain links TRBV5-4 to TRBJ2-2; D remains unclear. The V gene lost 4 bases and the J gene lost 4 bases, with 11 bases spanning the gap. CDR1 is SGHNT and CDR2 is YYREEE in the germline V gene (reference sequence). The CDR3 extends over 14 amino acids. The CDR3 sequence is CASSPGVVTGELFF. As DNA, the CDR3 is TGTGCCAGCAGCCCGGGCGTGGTCACCGGGGAGCTGTTTTTT.

CDR3 sequence: CASSYRDTANYGYTF. CDR3 bases: TGTGCCAGCAGCTACCGGGACACCGCTAACTATGGCTACACCTTC. V and J are TRBV9 and TRBJ1-2; tentative D call: TRBD1 (6 bases). Germline V gives CDR1 SGDLS, CDR2 YYNGEE. Trimming pared 4 bases from V and 0 bases from J, leaving 13 bases between. This CDR3 has 15 residues.

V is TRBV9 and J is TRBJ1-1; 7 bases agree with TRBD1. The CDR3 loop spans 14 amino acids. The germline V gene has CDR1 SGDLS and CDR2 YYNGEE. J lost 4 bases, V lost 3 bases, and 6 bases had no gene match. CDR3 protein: CASSGTGGATEAFF. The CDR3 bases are TGTGCCAGCAGCGGGACAGGCGGCGCCACTGAAGCTTTCTTT.

CDR3 sequence (DNA): TGTGCCAGTAGTGGGGCGTACGAGCAGTACTTC. This codes for CASSGAYEQYF. The rearrangement joins TRBV19 to TRBJ2-7, with D perhaps matching TRBD1 (5 bases). V lost 5 bases and J 4 bases, leaving 6 bases between the germline ends. Germline values: CDR1 LNHDA, CDR2 SQIVND (reference sequence). This CDR3 contains 11 residues.

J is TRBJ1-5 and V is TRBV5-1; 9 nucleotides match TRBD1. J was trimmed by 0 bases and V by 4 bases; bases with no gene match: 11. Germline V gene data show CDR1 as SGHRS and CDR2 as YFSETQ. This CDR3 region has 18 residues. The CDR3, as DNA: TGCGCCAGCAGCCCTGGGACAGGGCTAGAGTATAGCAATCAGCCCCAGCATTTT. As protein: CASSPGTGLEYSNQPQHF.

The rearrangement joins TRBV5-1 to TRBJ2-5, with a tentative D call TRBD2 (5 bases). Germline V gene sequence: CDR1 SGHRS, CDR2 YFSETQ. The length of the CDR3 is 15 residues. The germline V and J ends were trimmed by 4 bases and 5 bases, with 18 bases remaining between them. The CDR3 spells CASSAGTGLRETQYF. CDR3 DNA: TGCGCCAGCAGCGCGGGCACGGGCCTCAGGGAGACCCAGTACTTC.

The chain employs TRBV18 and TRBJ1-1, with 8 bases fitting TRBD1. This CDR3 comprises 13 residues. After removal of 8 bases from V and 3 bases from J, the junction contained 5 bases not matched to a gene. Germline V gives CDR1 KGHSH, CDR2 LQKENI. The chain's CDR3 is CASGQGLDTEAFF. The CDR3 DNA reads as TGTGCCAGCGGACAGGGATTAGACACTGAAGCTTTCTTT.

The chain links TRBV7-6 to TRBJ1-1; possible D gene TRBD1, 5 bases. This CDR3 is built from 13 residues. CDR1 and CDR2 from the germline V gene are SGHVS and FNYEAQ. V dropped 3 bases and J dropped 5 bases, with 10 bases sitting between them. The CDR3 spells CASSFGGWTEAFF. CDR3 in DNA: TGTGCCAGCAGCTTCGGGGGATGGACTGAAGCTTTCTTT.

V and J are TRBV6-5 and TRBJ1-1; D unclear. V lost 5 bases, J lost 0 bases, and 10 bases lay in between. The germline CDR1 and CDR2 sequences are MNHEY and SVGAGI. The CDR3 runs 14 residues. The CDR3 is CASSPSLVNTEAFF. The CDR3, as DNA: TGTGCCAGCAGTCCCTCGCTAGTGAACACTGAAGCTTTCTTT.

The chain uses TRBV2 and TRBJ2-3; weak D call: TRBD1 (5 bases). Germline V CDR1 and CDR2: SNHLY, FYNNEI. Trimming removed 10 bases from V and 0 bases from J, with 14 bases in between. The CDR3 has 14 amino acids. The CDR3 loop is CATSRASSTDTQYF. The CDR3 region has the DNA TGTGCCACCAGCAGGGCCTCGAGCACAGATACGCAGTATTTT.

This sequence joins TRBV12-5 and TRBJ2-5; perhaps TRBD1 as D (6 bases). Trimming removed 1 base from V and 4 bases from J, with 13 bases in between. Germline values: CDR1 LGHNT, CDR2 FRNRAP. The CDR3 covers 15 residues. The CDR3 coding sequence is TGTGCTAGTGGTTTGGGGCCGAGAGGGGGAGAGACCCAGTACTTC. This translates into CASGLGPRGGETQYF.

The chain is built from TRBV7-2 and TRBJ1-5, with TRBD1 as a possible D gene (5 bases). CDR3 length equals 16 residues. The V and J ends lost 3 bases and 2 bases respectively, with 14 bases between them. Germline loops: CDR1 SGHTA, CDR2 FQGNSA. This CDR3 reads CASSFRWGEGNQPQHF. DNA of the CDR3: TGTGCCAGCAGCTTCCGGTGGGGCGAGGGCAATCAGCCCCAGCATTTT.

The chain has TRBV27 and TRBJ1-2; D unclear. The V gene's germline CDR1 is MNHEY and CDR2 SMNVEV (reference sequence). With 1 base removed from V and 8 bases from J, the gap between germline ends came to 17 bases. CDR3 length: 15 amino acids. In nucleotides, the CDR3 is TGTGCCAGCAGTTTATGGGCGGGCCGGATGGGAGGCTACACCTTC. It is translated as CASSLWAGRMGGYTF.

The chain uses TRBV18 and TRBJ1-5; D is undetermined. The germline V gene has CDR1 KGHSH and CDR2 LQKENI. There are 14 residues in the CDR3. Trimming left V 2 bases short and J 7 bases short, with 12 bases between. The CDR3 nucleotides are TGTGCCAGCTCACCATACACCGGATGGCAGCCCCAGCATTTT. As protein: CASSPYTGWQPQHF.

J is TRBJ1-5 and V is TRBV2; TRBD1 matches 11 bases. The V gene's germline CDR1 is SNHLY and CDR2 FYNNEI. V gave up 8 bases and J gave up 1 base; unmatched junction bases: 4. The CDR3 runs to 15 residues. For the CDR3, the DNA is TGTGCCAGCGCGGGGACAGGGGGGAGCAATCAGCCCCAGCATTTT. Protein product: CASAGTGGSNQPQHF.

CDR3 residues: CASSATGTANTQYF. DNA for the CDR3: TGTGCCAGCAGCGCAACCGGGACTGCGAATACGCAGTATTTT. The chain combines TRBV9 with TRBJ2-3; TRBD2 might be the D (6 bases). In germline, CDR1 is SGDLS, CDR2 YYNGEE. V was trimmed by 3 bases and J by 7 bases, leaving 15 bases between them. The length of the CDR3 is 14 residues.

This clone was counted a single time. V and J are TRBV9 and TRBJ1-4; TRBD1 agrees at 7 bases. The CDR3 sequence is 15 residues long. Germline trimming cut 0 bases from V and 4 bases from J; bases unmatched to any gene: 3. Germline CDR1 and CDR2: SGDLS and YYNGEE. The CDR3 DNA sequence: TGTGCCAGCAGCGTAGCGGACAGGATTAATGAAAAACTGTTTTTT. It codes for CASSVADRINEKLFF.

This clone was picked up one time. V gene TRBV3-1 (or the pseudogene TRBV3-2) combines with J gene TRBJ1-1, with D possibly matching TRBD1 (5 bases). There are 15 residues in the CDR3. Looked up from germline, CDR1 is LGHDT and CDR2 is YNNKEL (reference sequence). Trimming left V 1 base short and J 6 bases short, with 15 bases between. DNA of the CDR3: TGTGCCAGCAGCCAAGGAGGTATCAGGGTAGCTGAAGCTTTCTTT. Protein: CASSQGGIRVAEAFF.